This T cell receptor beta chain was recorded in a study of T cell repertoires in cytomegalovirus infection. Study in general: Public TCR beta signatures indicated both CMV infection and matching HLA type.

The germline V gene encodes CDR1 LNHDA and CDR2 SQIVND (reference sequence). The CDR3 extends over 13 amino acids. Trimming removed 1 base from V and 8 bases from J, with 9 bases in between. TCRdb passed the reads through MiXCR, listing each CDR3 protein once. The sample consists of roughly 920,000 distinct CDR3 sequences, under 40% of them appearing once. Findings and limits, study-wide: CMV-specific TCR beta clonotypes restricted by HLA-C were the ones dominating the ex vivo response.

In regard to this clonotype: Its antigen remains unknown.

The chain carries TRBV19 and TRBJ2-1; no firm D call. This material consisted of cultured CD8+ T cells from PBMCs, taken from culture after CMV antigen stimulation. The receptor comes from a human donor in good health (CMV status not recorded). Some clones in this sample may be carry-over from other donors' samples. CDR3 bases: TGTGCCAGTAGTATAGGGCTGACGGATGAGCAGTTCTTC. Amino acids: CASSIGLTDEQFF.